This T cell receptor beta chain was documented in a study of T cell repertoires in ileal Crohn's disease. Only in-frame clones appear in the TCRdb table, and some are missing; sequencing was by immunoSEQ multiplex PCR. Here the sample spans 12,000 to 15,000 clones, 87% being singletons. Per germline, CDR1 MNHNS and CDR2 SASEGT. Trimming removed 4 bases from V and 7 bases from J; junction bases left unmatched: 4. The CDR3 sequence is 13 residues long. The clonotype comes from an adult with Crohn's disease. Input material: ileal tissue. This chain joins TRBV6-1 and TRBJ1-5; 7 bases are a match to TRBD1. CDR3 residues: CASSVQGNQPQHF. CDR3 nucleotides: TGTGCCAGCAGTGTACAGGGGAACCAGCCCCAGCATTTT.